The 17 T cell receptor beta chains listed next were all sequenced from one sample in a study of T cell clonality in common variable immunodeficiency. Produced via immunoSEQ multiplex PCR; TCRdb's table is partial and in-frame only. The table lists 40,000 to 50,000 clones, no singletons, with roughly 6% in the top ten. Sequencing was carried out using peripheral blood mononuclear cells. The receptors originated from a person between 18 and 75 years old in good health.

This clone was recorded at least ten times. The CDR3 end lies 3 residues beyond the end of the read and is filled in from the germline J gene. This chain connects TRBV18 to TRBJ1-4; TRBD1 agrees at 7 bases. Germline V gene sequence: CDR1 KGHSH, CDR2 LQKENI. After removal of 3 bases from V and 7 bases from J, the junction contained 5 bases not matched to a gene. This CDR3 contains 14 residues. Here the CDR3 reads CASSPTGVGEKLFF. Incomplete CDR3 DNA: TGTGCCAGCTCACCCACAGGGGTCGGTGAAAAA.

This clone was counted at least ten times. This CDR3 is CASSDDGLLQGQPQHF. CDR3 bases read: TGTGCCAGCAGTGACGACGGCCTCCTTCAGGGTCAGCCC. V and J are TRBV6-4 and TRBJ1-5; D is possibly TRBD1 (5 bases). The DNA ends 3 residues before the CDR3 does, and the rest of the CDR3 is filled in from the germline J gene. CDR1 is MRHNA, CDR2 SNTAGT, per germline. This CDR3 region has 16 residues. The ends were cut back, 2 bases at V and 6 bases at J, with 17 bases in the middle.

This clone appeared many times. The read falls 3 residues short of the CDR3 end, and the missing part is taken from the germline J gene. This chain connects TRBV10-2 to TRBJ2-2, with 9 nucleotides matching TRBD1. Germline V gene lookup returns CDR1 WSHSY and CDR2 SAAADI. V trimming: 7 bases; J trimming: 4 bases; junction bases outside the gene matches: 10. The CDR3 is made up of 16 amino acids. The CDR3 loop is CASTGRWGQGTGELFF. The DNA read from the CDR3 is TGCGCCAGCACCGGCCGATGGGGACAGGGCACCGGGGAG.

Many counts were recorded for this clone. From the germline J gene comes the end of the CDR3, since the read stops 3 residues before it. The chain is built from TRBV7-8 and TRBJ2-5; 10 nucleotides line up with TRBD1. CDR1 and CDR2 from the germline V gene are SGHVS and FQNEAQ. This CDR3 has 16 amino acids. V lost 1 base to trimming and J lost 5 bases; unmatched junction nucleotides: 7. CDR3 DNA, as far as it was read: TGTGCCAGCAGCTTAGGGGACAGGGGCCTGAGGGAGACC. Its translation: CASSLGDRGLRET. The whole CDR3 is CASSLGDRGLRETQYF.

Partial CDR3 DNA: TGTGCCAGCAGCTTAGGAGCGGCGAATCAGCCG. It specifies CASSLGAANQP. The complete CDR3 sequence is CASSLGAANQPQYF. This chain joins TRBV7-8 and TRBJ2-3, with D possibly being TRBD2 (5 bases). The DNA ends 3 residues before the CDR3 does, and the rest of the CDR3 is filled in from the germline J gene. CDR3 length: 14 amino acids. CDR1 is SGHVS and CDR2 is FQNEAQ in the germline V gene.

The sample holds many counts of this clone. The read ends 3 residues early relative to the CDR3; the germline J gene fills the gap. The chain combines TRBV6-2 or TRBV6-3 with TRBJ2-7; 9 nucleotides agree with TRBD1. The V gene end was trimmed by 5 bases and the J gene end by 6 bases; junction bases not matched to a gene: 8. Germline values: CDR1 MNHEY, CDR2 SVGEGT. The CDR3 contains 14 residues. The CDR3 spells CASSQGQGVREQYF. CDR3 bases read: TGTGCCAGCAGTCAGGGACAGGGTGTACGCGAG.

This clone was counted many times. The read ends 3 residues early relative to the CDR3; the germline J gene fills the gap. This chain uses TRBV10-1 with TRBJ2-3; D is perhaps TRBD1 (6 bases). The CDR3 spans 14 residues. V lost 4 bases and J lost 1, with 9 bases in between. Germline V gene data show CDR1 as WNHNN and CDR2 as SYGVQD (reference sequence). The CDR3 bases that were read are TGCGCCAGCAGTGCGACAGGACGCACAGATACG. Protein product: CASSATGRTDT. The complete CDR3 protein is CASSATGRTDTQYF.

This clone was seen ten or more times. The CDR3 end falls 3 residues outside the read, so it is completed with the germline J gene. V usage is TRBV28 and J usage is TRBJ1-4; D may be TRBD1 (6 bases). V was cut by 5 bases and J by 6 bases, with 16 bases left in between. Germline CDR1 is MDHEN and CDR2 is SYDVKM. CDR3 length: 15 amino acids. The chain's CDR3 is CASSLPRGGYEKLFF. The part of the CDR3 DNA that was read is TGTGCCAGCAGTCTCCCCAGGGGAGGGTATGAAAAA.

Notes on this clone: The read stops 3 residues short of the end of the CDR3; the missing end is completed from the germline J gene. This chain links TRBV7-9 with TRBJ2-7, with TRBD2 matching over 9 bases. Germline V CDR1 and CDR2: SEHNR, FQNEAQ (reference sequence). The CDR3 has 13 amino acids. After removal of 5 bases from V and 6 bases from J, the junction contained 5 bases not matched to a gene. CDR3 protein: CASSGGGGPEQYF. CDR3 DNA (partial): TGTGCCAGCAGCGGCGGGGGGGGGCCCGAG.

In its sample, this clone was seen many times. The CDR3 end falls 3 residues outside the read, so it is completed with the germline J gene. The chain carries TRBV7-9 and TRBJ2-7; weak D call: TRBD1 (6 bases). Per germline, CDR1 SEHNR and CDR2 FQNEAQ (reference sequence). V lost 4 bases and J lost 5, with 18 bases in between. CDR3 length: 15 amino acids. The part of the CDR3 DNA that was read is TGTGCCAGCAGCTCAGCCCTGTCCAAGGGGGACGAG. Its translation: CASSSALSKGDE. The CDR3, in full, reads CASSSALSKGDEQYF.

This clone showed up many times. Incomplete CDR3 DNA: TGTGCCAGCAGCTCCCTCGGGGGAGCCTACGAG. It is translated as CASSSLGGAYE. In full, the CDR3 is CASSSLGGAYEQYF. The rearrangement joins TRBV6-7 to TRBJ2-7; TRBD2 might be the D (6 bases). The read terminates 3 residues before the CDR3 end, so the remaining end is supplied by the germline J gene. TRBV6-7 is an ORF; its function is uncertain. The CDR3 contains 14 residues. The V end lost 6 bases, the J end lost 2 bases, and 14 bases lay between the germline ends.

This clone occurred many times. The read is 3 residues too short to cover the CDR3 end, so that end is filled in from the germline J gene. The V call is TRBV19, the J call TRBJ1-6; 8 bases agree with TRBD1. This CDR3 comprises 16 residues. V lost 1 base and J lost 9; bases outside the gene matches: 8. Germline V gene lookup returns CDR1 LNHDA and CDR2 SQIVND (reference sequence). The CDR3 loop reads CASSIGGQGQGSPLHF. The sequenced CDR3 bases are TGTGCCAGTAGTATAGGTGGACAGGGACAAGGTTCACCC.

Concerning this clone: The observed sequence ends 3 residues before the CDR3 terminus, with the missing tail filled in from the germline J gene. The chain employs TRBV18 and TRBJ2-4, with D maybe TRBD1 (7 bases). The germline CDR1 and CDR2 sequences are KGHSH and LQKENI. The CDR3 covers 15 residues. The CDR3: CASSLGQDVRETQYF. Incomplete CDR3 DNA: TGTGCCAGCTCTTTAGGACAGGACGTTCGGGAGACT. The full variable domain, with the rest looked up from reference TRBV18 and TRBJ2-4, is NAGVMQNPRHLVRRRGQEARLRCSPMKGHSHVYWYRQLPEEGLKFMVYLQKENIIDESGMPKERFSAEFPKEGPSILRIQQVVRGDSAAYFCASSLGQDVRETQYFGAGTRLSVL.

This clone was picked up many times. At one of its ends the junction is not consistent with the germline gene, which may arise from a read error. The CDR3 end is not reached by the read, which stops 3 residues before it; the germline J gene fills it in. This rearrangement joins TRBV30 to TRBJ2-3; D perhaps matches TRBD1 (5 bases). Germline CDR1 reads GTSNPN; CDR2 reads SVGIG (reference sequence). CDR3 length: 13 residues. CDR3: CAWSVQGADAQYF. CDR3 DNA, as far as it was read: TGTGCCTGGAGTGTACAAGGGGCAGATGCG.

This clone was detected many times. Read sequence stops 3 residues before the CDR3 end, and the germline J gene provides the missing end. The genes are TRBV7-2 and TRBJ2-7; unclear D gene. The germline V gene has CDR1 SGHTA and CDR2 FQGNSA. The length of the CDR3 is 12 residues. V lost 3 bases to trimming and J lost 0 bases, with 3 bases between them. This chain's CDR3 is CASSFLSYEQYF. The CDR3 bases that were read are TGTGCCAGCAGCTTCCTCTCCTACGAG.

This clone came up many times. The germline gene is not matched at one end of the junction; a read error may be the cause. The read ends 3 residues shy of where the CDR3 ends; the end is completed using the germline J gene. The chain is built from TRBV4-1 and TRBJ2-3; no firm D call. The length of the CDR3 is 13 residues. Germline V gene data show CDR1 as MGHRA and CDR2 as YSYEKL. CDR3 sequence reads: CASSQDATNTQYF. The CDR3 bases that were read are TGCGCCAGCAGCCAAGATGCCACAAATACG.

This clone was recorded at least ten times. The read ends 3 residues before the CDR3 terminus; that terminus is restored from the germline J gene. This chain connects TRBV30 to TRBJ2-4; 11 nucleotides align to TRBD1. The CDR3 length is 13 residues. With V trimmed by 3 bases and J by 7 bases, 2 bases remained unmatched. The germline gives CDR1 GTSNPN, CDR2 SVGIG (reference sequence). The sequenced CDR3 bases are TGTGCCTGGAGGGGGACAGGGGGGAACATT. Protein sequence: CAWRGTGGNI. The full CDR3 is CAWRGTGGNIQYF.